This passage covers 8 T cell receptor beta chains from one sample sequenced in a study of shared clonotypes between healthy human individuals. Positive CCR7 selection of CD45RO-negative cells yielded the naive CD8 cells, and terminally differentiated effector memory CD45RA+ cells were excluded. This table comes from immunoSEQ multiplex PCR, and its TCRdb copy is limited to in-frame clones, with some not included. The repertoire includes about 1.9 million clones, over 85% of them detected once, and about 1.6% sits in the top ten. The sample was naive CD8+ T cells from PBMCs. All receptors derive from a man aged 18 to 35 in good health. Some clones in this sample may be carry-over from other donors' samples.

The rearrangement links TRBV16 to TRBJ1-5, with D hard to call. Germline V gives CDR1 KGHSY, CDR2 FQNENV. This CDR3 spans 15 amino acids. The V and J ends lost 4 bases and 1 base respectively, with 11 bases between them. The CDR3 DNA sequence: TGTGCCAGCAGCCGAAGTTCGGGAAGCAATCAGCCCCAGCATTTT. It is translated as CASSRSSGSNQPQHF.

This sequence joins TRBV2 and TRBJ2-7; D is unclear. Trimming took 6 bases from V and 3 from J, leaving 12 bases between them. CDR3 size: 13 residues. Germline V lookup: CDR1 SNHLY, CDR2 FYNNEI. CDR3: CASSRRGIYEQYF. The CDR3 coding sequence is TGTGCCAGCAGCAGACGTGGGATCTACGAGCAGTACTTC.

This clone has a single count. The J gene is TRBJ2-7, the V gene TRBV12-1; the listed D gene, TRBD1, was not tested against the DNA. TRBV12-1 is given as a pseudogene. This CDR3 spans 17 amino acids. Here the CDR3 reads CASSFGEDREVHNEQYF. The CDR3 DNA reads TGTGCCAGCAGCTTTGGGGAAGACAGGGAAGTTCACAACGAGCAGTACTTC.

CDR3 in DNA: TGTGCCAGCAGTCCGTCCCCGGGGTCCTACGAGCAGTACTTC. Protein product: CASSPSPGSYEQYF. The gene calls are TRBV6-1 and TRBJ2-7; D might be TRBD2 (5 bases). From germline, CDR1 is MNHNS and CDR2 SASEGT. This CDR3 spans 14 amino acids. The ends were cut back, 5 bases at V and 1 base at J, with 12 bases in the middle.

The V gene is TRBV11-2, the J gene TRBJ2-6, with D perhaps matching TRBD1 (6 bases). V was cut by 0 bases and J by 0 bases, with 9 bases left in between. The CDR3 is 17 amino acids. The V gene's germline CDR1 is SGHAT and CDR2 FQNNGV. The chain's CDR3 is CASSLEGHISGANVLTF. The CDR3 nucleotides read TGTGCCAGCAGCTTAGAGGGACACATCTCTGGGGCCAACGTCCTGACTTTC.

This chain uses TRBV25-1 with TRBJ2-1, with a possible D match to TRBD1 (5 bases). CDR1 and CDR2 (germline): MGHDK, SYGVNS. Trimming removed 5 bases from V and 3 bases from J, with 17 bases in between. The CDR3 is 16 residues long. In DNA, the CDR3 is TGTGCCAGCAGTCAACCCAGGGAACTAAACTACAATGAGCAGTTCTTC. Translation: CASSQPRELNYNEQFF.

This CDR3 reads CASSLDRGRYYGYTF. The CDR3 DNA sequence: TGTGCCAGCAGCCTCGACAGGGGGCGATACTATGGCTACACCTTC. The genes are TRBV6-5 and TRBJ1-2; 10 nucleotides agree with TRBD1. Unmatched junction bases numbered 7, after V lost 6 bases and J lost 3 bases. Germline CDR1 is MNHEY and CDR2 is SVGAGI. The length of the CDR3 is 15 residues.

This chain connects TRBV19 to TRBJ1-5, with 7 nucleotides matching TRBD1. The ends lost 1 base at V and 6 bases at J; junction bases unmatched: 3. The CDR3 extends over 14 amino acids. The V gene's germline CDR1 is LNHDA and CDR2 SQIVND (reference sequence). The CDR3 reads CASSIGRGFQPQHF. The CDR3 region has the DNA TGTGCCAGTAGTATAGGCAGGGGGTTTCAGCCCCAGCATTTT.